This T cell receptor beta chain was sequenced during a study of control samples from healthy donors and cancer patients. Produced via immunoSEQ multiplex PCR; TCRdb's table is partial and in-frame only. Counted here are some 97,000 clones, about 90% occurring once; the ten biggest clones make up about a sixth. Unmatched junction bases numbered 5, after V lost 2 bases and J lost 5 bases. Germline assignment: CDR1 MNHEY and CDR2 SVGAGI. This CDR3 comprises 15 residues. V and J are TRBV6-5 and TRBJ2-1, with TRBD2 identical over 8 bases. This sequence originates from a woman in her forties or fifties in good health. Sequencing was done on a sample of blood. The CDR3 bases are TGTGCCAGCAGTTACATAGCGGGGACCGACAATGAGCAGTTCTTC. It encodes CASSYIAGTDNEQFF.